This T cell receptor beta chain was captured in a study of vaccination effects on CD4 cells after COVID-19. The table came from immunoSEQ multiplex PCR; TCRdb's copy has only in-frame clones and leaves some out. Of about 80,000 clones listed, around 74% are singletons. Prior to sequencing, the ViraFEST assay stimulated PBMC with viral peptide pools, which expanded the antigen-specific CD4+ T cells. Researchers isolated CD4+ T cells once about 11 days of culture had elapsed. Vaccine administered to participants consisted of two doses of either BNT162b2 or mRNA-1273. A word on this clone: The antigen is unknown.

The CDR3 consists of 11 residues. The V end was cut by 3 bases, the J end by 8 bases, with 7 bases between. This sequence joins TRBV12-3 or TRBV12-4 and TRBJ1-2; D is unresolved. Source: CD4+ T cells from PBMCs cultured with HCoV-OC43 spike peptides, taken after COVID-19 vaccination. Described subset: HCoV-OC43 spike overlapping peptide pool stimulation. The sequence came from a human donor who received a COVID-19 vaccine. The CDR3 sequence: CASSFLHGYTF. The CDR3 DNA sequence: TGTGCCAGCAGTTTCTTACACGGCTACACCTTC.